This paragraph covers one TCR beta chain sequence. V shed 4 bases and J shed 5 bases, with 10 bases lying between them. The CDR3 has 13 amino acids. Using immunoSEQ multiplex PCR, the repertoire was profiled, and TCRdb retains in-frame clones only, with some absent. The data show under 170,000 clones, around 90% seen once. This entry belongs to a study of T cell responses to AZD1222 COVID-19 vaccine. Sequenced here: peripheral blood, sampled 28 days after the second AZD1222 dose. V gene TRBV12-3 or TRBV12-4 combines with J gene TRBJ2-3; a possible D gene is TRBD2 (6 bases). The clonotype comes from an adult who received the AZD1222 COVID-19 vaccine. DNA for the CDR3: TGTGCCAGCAGTTGGGACTCCGGAGATACGCAGTATTTT. It codes for CASSWDSGDTQYF.